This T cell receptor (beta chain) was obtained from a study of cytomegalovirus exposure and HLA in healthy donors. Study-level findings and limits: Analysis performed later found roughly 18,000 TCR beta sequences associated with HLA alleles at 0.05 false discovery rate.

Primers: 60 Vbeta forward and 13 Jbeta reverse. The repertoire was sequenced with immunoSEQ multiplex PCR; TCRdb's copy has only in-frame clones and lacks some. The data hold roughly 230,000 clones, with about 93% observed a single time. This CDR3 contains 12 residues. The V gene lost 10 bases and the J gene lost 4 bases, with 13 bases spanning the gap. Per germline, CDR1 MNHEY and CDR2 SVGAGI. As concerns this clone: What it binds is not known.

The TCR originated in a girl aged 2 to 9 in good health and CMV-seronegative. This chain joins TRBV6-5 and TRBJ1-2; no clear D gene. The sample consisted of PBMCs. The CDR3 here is CATTMSGYGYTF. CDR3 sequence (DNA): TGTGCCACTACAATGTCGGGCTATGGCTACACCTTC.